A selection of T cell receptor beta chains follows, all from one sample in a study of tumor and adjacent non-tumor tissue in lung cancer. TCRdb ran MiXCR on the multiplex PCR reads and lists one entry per CDR3 protein. The repertoire holds around 99,000 distinct CDR3 sequences, with roughly two thirds as singletons. What was sequenced was distant non-tumor lung tissue. The receptors shown here come from a man between 60 and 75 years old with non-small cell lung cancer. The CDR3 runs from the conserved cysteine through the conserved F or W. The D gene is left open where the match is weak. The size field is filled for only some rows; it gives once, few, many or a size class.

cdr3_nt: TGTGCCAGCAGTACCCGACCAGCGGGGGGTCCTAACACAGATACGCAGTATTTT
cdr3_aa: CASSTRPAGGPNTDTQYF
d_call: TRBD2
j_call: TRBJ2-3
clone_size: .
v_call: TRBV6-2/TRBV6-3

cdr3_nt: TGTGCCAGCAGCCCGCAGGGGGCGACGGCAGATACGCAGTATTTT
cdr3_aa: CASSPQGATADTQYF
d_call: TRBD1
j_call: TRBJ2-3
clone_size: many
v_call: TRBV4-2

cdr3_nt: TGTGCCAGCAGCCGGCGGGGGCCCAATCAGCCCCAGCATTTT
cdr3_aa: CASSRRGPNQPQHF
d_call: .
j_call: TRBJ1-5
clone_size: many
v_call: TRBV5-6

cdr3_nt: TGTGCCAGCAGGGACCACATAGATACGCAGTATTTT
cdr3_aa: CASRDHIDTQYF
d_call: .
j_call: TRBJ2-3
clone_size: .
v_call: TRBV6-1

cdr3_nt: TGTGTCAGCAGTACCCCGGGGGTCCACGAGCAGTACTTC
cdr3_aa: CVSSTPGVHEQYF
d_call: .
j_call: TRBJ2-7
clone_size: .
v_call: TRBV12-3/TRBV12-4

cdr3_nt: TGTGCCAGCAGCCAAGATCTACTCCACAATGAGCAGTTCTTC
cdr3_aa: CASSQDLLHNEQFF
d_call: .
j_call: TRBJ2-1
clone_size: .
v_call: TRBV4-3

cdr3_nt: TGTGCCAGCAGCCAAGATGACAGGGGGCATCAGCCCCAGCATTTT
cdr3_aa: CASSQDDRGHQPQHF
d_call: TRBD1
j_call: TRBJ1-5
clone_size: many
v_call: TRBV4-2

cdr3_nt: TGTGCCGGCGGCGAAAGGGGTGCAAGGCCCCAGCATTTT
cdr3_aa: CAGGERGARPQHF
d_call: .
j_call: TRBJ1-5
clone_size: .
v_call: TRBV12-3/TRBV12-4

cdr3_nt: TGCGCCAGTAGTCGGTCAGACCGTTCCTCCTACAATGAGCAGTTCTTC
cdr3_aa: CASSRSDRSSYNEQFF
d_call: .
j_call: TRBJ2-1
clone_size: .
v_call: TRBV4-1

cdr3_nt: TGTGCCAGCAGCCGAAACGGACAGCTCACTGAAGCTTTCTTT
cdr3_aa: CASSRNGQLTEAFF
d_call: .
j_call: TRBJ1-1
clone_size: many
v_call: TRBV5-4

cdr3_nt: TGTGCCAGCGGTGACAGCTTACGGACAGGTGGAGCGGGACCCCAGTATTTT
cdr3_aa: CASGDSLRTGGAGPQYF
d_call: .
j_call: TRBJ2-3
clone_size: .
v_call: TRBV6-1

cdr3_nt: TGTGCCAGCAGCTTCACCACGCCTGGGGCCAACGTCCTGACTTTC
cdr3_aa: CASSFTTPGANVLTF
d_call: .
j_call: TRBJ2-6
clone_size: few
v_call: TRBV7-9

cdr3_nt: TGTGCCAGCAGCTTAGCCAGGTTGGACGGTTACGCCTTC
cdr3_aa: CASSLARLDGYAF
d_call: .
j_call: TRBJ1-2
clone_size: once
v_call: TRBV11-3

cdr3_nt: TGTGCCAGCAGGAGACAGAGCACAGATACGCAGTATTTT
cdr3_aa: CASRRQSTDTQYF
d_call: .
j_call: TRBJ2-3
clone_size: many
v_call: TRBV28

cdr3_nt: TGTGCCAGCAGCTCTAGCGGGAGCTCCTACAATGAGCAGTTCTTC
cdr3_aa: CASSSSGSSYNEQFF
d_call: TRBD2
j_call: TRBJ2-1
clone_size: few
v_call: TRBV11-2

cdr3_nt: TGTGCCAGCAGTAATAGTGGGAGCGGGTGCAATGAGCAGTTCTTC
cdr3_aa: CASSNSGSGCNEQFF
d_call: .
j_call: TRBJ2-1
clone_size: .
v_call: TRBV6-6

cdr3_nt: TGTGACACCAGTTTGAGTTCCGAGCTTGATACGCAGTATTTT
cdr3_aa: CDTSLSSELDTQYF
d_call: .
j_call: TRBJ2-3
clone_size: .
v_call: TRBV12-3/TRBV12-4

cdr3_nt: TGTGCCAGCAGCTTGCACGACAGGGACTGCAATGAGCAGTTCTTC
cdr3_aa: CASSLHDRDCNEQFF
d_call: .
j_call: TRBJ2-1
clone_size: .
v_call: TRBV5-6

cdr3_nt: TGTGCCAGCAGTTACTCCGGACAGGGGACAGAGACCCAGTACTTC
cdr3_aa: CASSYSGQGTETQYF
d_call: TRBD1
j_call: TRBJ2-5
clone_size: many
v_call: TRBV6-2/TRBV6-3

cdr3_nt: TGCAGCGTTAGCCCGAGCTCCTACAATGAGCAGTTCTTC
cdr3_aa: CSVSPSSYNEQFF
d_call: .
j_call: TRBJ2-1
clone_size: many
v_call: TRBV29-1

cdr3_nt: TGTGCCAGCAGTGGACAAGCTGGAGACTCCTACAATGAGCAGTTCTTC
cdr3_aa: CASSGQAGDSYNEQFF
d_call: .
j_call: TRBJ2-1
clone_size: .
v_call: TRBV6-2/TRBV6-3

cdr3_nt: TGCAGTGCTAGAGGGGAGGTGAACGCTGAAGCTTTCTTT
cdr3_aa: CSARGEVNAEAFF
d_call: .
j_call: TRBJ1-1
clone_size: .
v_call: TRBV20-1

cdr3_nt: TGTGCCTGGAGAACCTCGGACGTCATGGGCGCTGAAGCTCTCTTT
cdr3_aa: CAWRTSDVMGAEALF
d_call: .
j_call: TRBJ1-1
clone_size: .
v_call: TRBV30

cdr3_nt: TGCGCCAGTAGCCAAGGGACAGGTTTCTCCTACGAGCAGTGCTTC
cdr3_aa: CASSQGTGFSYEQCF
d_call: TRBD1
j_call: TRBJ2-7
clone_size: .
v_call: TRBV4-1

cdr3_nt: TGCAGCGTCAGCCGCAGCTCCTACAATCAGCAGCTCTTC
cdr3_aa: CSVSRSSYNQQLF
d_call: .
j_call: TRBJ2-1
clone_size: .
v_call: TRBV29-1

cdr3_nt: TGTGCCAGCGGTGTGCTTGGACTAGCAGGAGTTGAGCAGTACTTC
cdr3_aa: CASGVLGLAGVEQYF
d_call: .
j_call: TRBJ2-7
clone_size: .
v_call: TRBV21-1

cdr3_nt: TGTGCCAACACTACTAGAGCTGGAAAACTGTTTTTT
cdr3_aa: CANTTRAGKLFF
d_call: .
j_call: TRBJ1-4
clone_size: .
v_call: TRBV12-3/TRBV12-4

cdr3_nt: TGCAGTGCTAGGGGGACAGGGAACAATCAGCCCCAGTATTTT
cdr3_aa: CSARGTGNNQPQYF
d_call: TRBD1
j_call: TRBJ2-3
clone_size: .
v_call: TRBV20-1

cdr3_nt: TGTGCCAGTTCAATAGGGGATGGACCCATCCACTTT
cdr3_aa: CASSIGDGPIHF
d_call: .
j_call: TRBJ1-6
clone_size: .
v_call: TRBV6-1

cdr3_nt: TGCAGTGTTGAGCCGGGACATGCATATGGCTACACCTTC
cdr3_aa: CSVEPGHAYGYTF
d_call: .
j_call: TRBJ1-2
clone_size: once
v_call: TRBV29-1

cdr3_nt: TGTGCCAGCAGCACCCCGACAGGGGGCGAGGAGACCCAGTACTTC
cdr3_aa: CASSTPTGGEETQYF
d_call: TRBD1
j_call: TRBJ2-5
clone_size: once
v_call: TRBV2

cdr3_nt: TGTGCCAGCAGTCCCCAGGGGGGTAACGAGCAGTTCTTC
cdr3_aa: CASSPQGGNEQFF
d_call: .
j_call: TRBJ2-1
clone_size: .
v_call: TRBV6-5

cdr3_nt: TGTGTCAGCAGCTTGCAGGGGGTATACGAGCAGTACTTC
cdr3_aa: CVSSLQGVYEQYF
d_call: TRBD1
j_call: TRBJ2-7
clone_size: .
v_call: TRBV13

cdr3_nt: TGTGCCAGCAGCCATGGGGGAGGAGGAAGGACCACTCAGTACTTC
cdr3_aa: CASSHGGGGRTTQYF
d_call: .
j_call: TRBJ2-4
clone_size: .
v_call: TRBV4-2

cdr3_nt: TGCAGTGCCTCTAGCGGGAGGGCCGGGGTAGATACGCAGTATTTT
cdr3_aa: CSASSGRAGVDTQYF
d_call: TRBD2
j_call: TRBJ2-3
clone_size: many
v_call: TRBV20-1

cdr3_nt: TGTGCCATCAGTGGACAGGGGAACAATGAGCAGTTCTTC
cdr3_aa: CAISGQGNNEQFF
d_call: TRBD1
j_call: TRBJ2-1
clone_size: many
v_call: TRBV10-3

cdr3_nt: TGTGCCAGCAGCCTTCTAGTGGGGGGCCCCGATGAGCAATTCTTC
cdr3_aa: CASSLLVGGPDEQFF
d_call: .
j_call: TRBJ2-1
clone_size: .
v_call: TRBV27

cdr3_nt: TGCAGCGTTTTGCCGGGACAGGGGTCAGATACGCAGTATTTT
cdr3_aa: CSVLPGQGSDTQYF
d_call: TRBD1
j_call: TRBJ2-3
clone_size: many
v_call: TRBV29-1

cdr3_nt: TGTGCCAGCCGCCAGGGGGTGACCTCCTATGGCTACACCTTC
cdr3_aa: CASRQGVTSYGYTF
d_call: TRBD1
j_call: TRBJ1-2
clone_size: .
v_call: TRBV28